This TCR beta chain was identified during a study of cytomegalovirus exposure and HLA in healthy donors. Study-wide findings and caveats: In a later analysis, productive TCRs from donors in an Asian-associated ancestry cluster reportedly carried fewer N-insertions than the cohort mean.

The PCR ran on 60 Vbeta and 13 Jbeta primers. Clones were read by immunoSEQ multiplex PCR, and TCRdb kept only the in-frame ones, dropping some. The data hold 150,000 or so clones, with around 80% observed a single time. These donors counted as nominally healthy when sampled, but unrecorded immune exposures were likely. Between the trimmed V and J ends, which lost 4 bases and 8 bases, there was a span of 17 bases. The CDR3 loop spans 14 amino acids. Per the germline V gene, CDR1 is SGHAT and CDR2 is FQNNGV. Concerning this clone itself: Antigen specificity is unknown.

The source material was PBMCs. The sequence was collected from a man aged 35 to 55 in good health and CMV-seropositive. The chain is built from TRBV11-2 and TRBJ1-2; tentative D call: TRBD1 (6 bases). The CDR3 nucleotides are TGTGCCAGCAGCTACAGAGACTCAGGGGTCGGCTACACCTTC. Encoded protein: CASSYRDSGVGYTF.